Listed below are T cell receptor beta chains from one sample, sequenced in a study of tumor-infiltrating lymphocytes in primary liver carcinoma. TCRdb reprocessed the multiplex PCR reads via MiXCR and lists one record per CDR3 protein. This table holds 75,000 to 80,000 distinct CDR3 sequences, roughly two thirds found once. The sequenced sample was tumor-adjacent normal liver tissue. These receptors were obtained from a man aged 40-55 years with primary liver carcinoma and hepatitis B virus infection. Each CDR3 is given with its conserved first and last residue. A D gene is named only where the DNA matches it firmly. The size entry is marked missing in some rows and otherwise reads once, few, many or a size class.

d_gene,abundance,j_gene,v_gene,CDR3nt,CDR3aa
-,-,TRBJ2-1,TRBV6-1,TGTGCCAGCAGTGAAAACAGGGACTACAATGAGCAGTTCTTC,CASSENRDYNEQFF
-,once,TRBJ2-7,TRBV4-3,TGCGCCAGCAGCCAAGAGCATGGCGGAGGATATGAGCAGTACTTC,CASSQEHGGGYEQYF
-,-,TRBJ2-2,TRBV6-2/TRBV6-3,TGTGCCAGCAGTCACCGCAAGCGGACAAACACCGGGGAGCTGTTGTTT,CASSHRKRTNTGELLF
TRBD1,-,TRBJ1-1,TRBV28,TGTGCCAACAGTTCGGGACAGGGTGGGACTGAAGCTTTCTTT,CANSSGQGGTEAFF
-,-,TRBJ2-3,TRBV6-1,TGTGCCAGCGATGCGATTTACACGCAGAATTTT,CASDAIYTQNF
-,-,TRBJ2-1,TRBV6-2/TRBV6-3,TGTGCCAGCAGCTTCGGACAAGCCAGACTAGGGCCGTACAATGAGCAGTTCTTC,CASSFGQARLGPYNEQFF
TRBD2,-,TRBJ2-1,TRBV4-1,TGCGGCAGCAGCCCTCTGATAACTAGCGGGAGCGGAAATGAGCAGTTCTTC,CGSSPLITSGSGNEQFF
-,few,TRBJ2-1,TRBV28,TGTGCCAGCAGCCCCTTCCCAGGGGGGAGCTCCTACAATGAGCAGTTCTTC,CASSPFPGGSSYNEQFF
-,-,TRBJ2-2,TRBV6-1,TGTGCCAGCAATGATGGGTCCGGAGGCACCGGGGAGCTGTTTTTC,CASNDGSGGTGELFF
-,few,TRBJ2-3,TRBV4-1,TGCGCCAGCAGCCAAGCGGACGGGGCCGGGGATACGCAGTATTTT,CASSQADGAGDTQYF
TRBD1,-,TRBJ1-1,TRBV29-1,TGCAGCGGTACAGGGGGCTGGGGGATGAACACTGAAGCTTTCTTT,CSGTGGWGMNTEAFF
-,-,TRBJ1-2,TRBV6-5,TGTGCCAACGGTTTCCAAGCGACAGGAGGCAATAACTATGGCTACACCTTC,CANGFQATGGNNYGYTF
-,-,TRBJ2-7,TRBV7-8,TGTGCCAGCAGCTTTGAATACGCCTACAAGCAGTACTTC,CASSFEYAYKQYF
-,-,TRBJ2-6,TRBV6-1,TGTGCCAGCAATCCGGAGCATGGCTCTGGGGCCAACGTCCTGACTTTC,CASNPEHGSGANVLTF
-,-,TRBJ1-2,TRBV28,TGTGCCAGCAGCTATCGATACTACGGCTACACCTTC,CASSYRYYGYTF
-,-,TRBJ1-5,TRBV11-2,TGTGCCAGCAGCCTAGGACGACAACTCAGTCAGCCCCAGCGTTTT,CASSLGRQLSQPQRF
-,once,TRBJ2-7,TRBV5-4,TGTGCCAGCAGCTGGGACGACAGATCATACGAGCAGTACTTC,CASSWDDRSYEQYF
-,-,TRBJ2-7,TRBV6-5,TGTGCCAGCAGTCCGAGCGCAGGGTACGAGCAATACTTC,CASSPSAGYEQYF
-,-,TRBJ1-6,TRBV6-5,TGTGTCAGCAGCCGCCCCCTCCACTTT,CVSSRPLHF
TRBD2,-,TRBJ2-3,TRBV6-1,TGTGCCAGCAATGAACTAGCGGGTAGTACAGATACGCAGTATTTT,CASNELAGSTDTQYF
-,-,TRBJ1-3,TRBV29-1,TGCGGCGCCCAACAGGCAGGGGCAGGAAACACCATATATTTT,CGAQQAGAGNTIYF
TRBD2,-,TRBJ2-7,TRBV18,TGTGCCAGCTCACTTAGCGGGCCTAAAACCTACGAGCTGTACTTC,CASSLSGPKTYELYF
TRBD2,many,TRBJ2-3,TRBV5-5,TGTGCCAGCAGTTCCGGGACTAGCGGACAATATACGCAGTATTTT,CASSSGTSGQYTQYF
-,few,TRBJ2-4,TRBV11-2,TGTGCCAGCAGTTTGGCAGGGTTGTACATTCAGTGCTTC,CASSLAGLYIQCF
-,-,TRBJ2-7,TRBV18,TGTGCCAGCTCACAGAAGTCGACACCGCCCGAGCAGTACTTC,CASSQKSTPPEQYF
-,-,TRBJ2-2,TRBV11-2,TGTGCCAGCAGCTTAGAGCCGATCACCGGGGAGCTGTTTTTT,CASSLEPITGELFF
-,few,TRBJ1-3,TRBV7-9,TGTGCCAGCAGCTTCTCGACAGGCCGCCCTGGAGACACCATATATTTT,CASSFSTGRPGDTIYF
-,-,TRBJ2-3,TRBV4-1,TGCACCGGCAGCCAAGGCTCGATGGGGGCCACGCAGTATTTT,CTGSQGSMGATQYF
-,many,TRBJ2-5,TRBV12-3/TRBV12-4,TGTGCCCAGCAGCATCCAGGGACCGAGCCTTCAGAGACCCAGTACTTC,CAQQHPGTEPSETQYF
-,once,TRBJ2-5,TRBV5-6,TGTGCTAGCAGCTTGGAGGCTAACCAAGAGACCCAATACTTC,CASSLEANQETQYF
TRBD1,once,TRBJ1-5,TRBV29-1,TGCAACGTTGAGGGGGACAGCCGTTTTAGTTTGGGGTACGACAAGAGGAATCAGCCCCAGCATTTT,CNVEGDSRFSLGYDKRNQPQHF
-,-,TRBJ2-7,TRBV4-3,TGCACCAGCAGCCAAGATCTGCTCTACGAGCAGTACTTC,CTSSQDLLYEQYF
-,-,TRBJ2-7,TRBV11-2,TGTGCCTGCGGCTTAGATCTCGGGGTTATCTACGTGCAGTACTTC,CACGLDLGVIYVQYF
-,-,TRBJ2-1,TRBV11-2,TGTGCCAGCAGCTTAACGGTAAACTCCTACAATGGGCAGTTCTTC,CASSLTVNSYNGQFF
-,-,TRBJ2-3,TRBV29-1,TGCAGCGTTAAGGGCGGAGCCGGCATCACAGATACGCAGTATTTT,CSVKGGAGITDTQYF
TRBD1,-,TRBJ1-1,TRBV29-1,TGCAGCAGGTCAGGGGGCTGGGGAATGAACACTGAAGCTTTCTTT,CSRSGGWGMNTEAFF
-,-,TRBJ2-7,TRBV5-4,TGCGCCAGCAACAAAGACGGGGCTCCCGGTGGCTACGAGCAGTACTTC,CASNKDGAPGGYEQYF
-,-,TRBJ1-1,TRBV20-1,TGCAGTGCCCCCGGACTGGTGGGCACTGATGCTCTTTTT,CSAPGLVGTDALF
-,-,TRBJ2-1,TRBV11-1,TGTGCCAGCAGGAAGGGGATAATCCTCTACAATGAGCAGTTCTTC,CASRKGIILYNEQFF
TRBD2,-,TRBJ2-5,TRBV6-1,TGTGCCAACAGTGAAGTTCGGGGGGAGACCCAATACTTC,CANSEVRGETQYF
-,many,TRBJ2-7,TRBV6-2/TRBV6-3,TGTGCCAGCAGGGGACTCCCCTACGAGCAGTACTTC,CASRGLPYEQYF
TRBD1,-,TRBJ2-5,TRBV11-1,TGTGCCAGCACTGGACAGGTAGAGATGGAGACCCAGTACTTC,CASTGQVEMETQYF
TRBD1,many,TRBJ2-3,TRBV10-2,TGCGCCAGCAGTTGGGACAGGGGTACAGATACGCAGTATTTT,CASSWDRGTDTQYF
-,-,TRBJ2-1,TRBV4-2,TGTGTCAGCAGCCAAGTTCTAGGACGTGAGCAGTTCTTC,CVSSQVLGREQFF
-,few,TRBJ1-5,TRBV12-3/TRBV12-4,TGTGCCAACAGTGGGCCGGGGTTTCAGCCCCAGCATTTT,CANSGPGFQPQHF
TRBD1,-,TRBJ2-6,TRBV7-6,TGTGCCAGCAGCTTATTCTCCGGACAGGGATTGGCTGGGGCCAACGTCCTGACTTTC,CASSLFSGQGLAGANVLTF
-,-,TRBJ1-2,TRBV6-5,TGTGCCAGCTGTTTCCGAGCGACAGGAGGCAATAACTATGGCTACACCTTC,CASCFRATGGNNYGYTF
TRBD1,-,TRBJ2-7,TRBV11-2,TGTGCCAGCAGCTCTACAGGGGGCCGGAGATACGAGCACTACTTC,CASSSTGGRRYEHYF
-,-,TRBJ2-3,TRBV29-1,TGCAGCGTTTCCGGGACGGGGGCGTCATATACGCAGTATTTT,CSVSGTGASYTQYF
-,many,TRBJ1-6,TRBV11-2,TGTGCCAGCAGCTTACTAGTAAGCAGGAGCGGGATTAATTCACCCCTCCACTTT,CASSLLVSRSGINSPLHF
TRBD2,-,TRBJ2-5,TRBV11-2,TGTGCCAGCAGCTTACGTCCTGGACTAGCGGCGTACCAAGAGACCCAGTACTTC,CASSLRPGLAAYQETQYF
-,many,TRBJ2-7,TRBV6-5,TGTGCCAGCCCTGGGTCGGCGTACTACGAGCAGTACTTC,CASPGSAYYEQYF
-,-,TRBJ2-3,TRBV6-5,TGTGGCAGCATTTACGGCGAGTCGGATACGCAGTATTTT,CGSIYGESDTQYF
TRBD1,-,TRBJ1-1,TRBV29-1,TGCAGCGTGCGACCGGGACAGGGGTTTGCTGAAGCTTTCTTT,CSVRPGQGFAEAFF
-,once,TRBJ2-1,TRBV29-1,TGCAGCGTCGCCACGCGTCGGCTCTGGTACCGTCAAGAGCAGTTCTTT,CSVATRRLWYRQEQFF